This T cell receptor (beta chain) was recorded in a study of technical replicates of blood from a few donors. Sequencing was performed with immunoSEQ multiplex PCR; in TCRdb, only in-frame clones are kept and a portion is missing. The sample consists of roughly 70,000 clones, roughly 93% of them appearing once. Germline CDR1 and CDR2: LNHDA and SQIVND (reference sequence). CDR3 length: 10 amino acids. V gave up 11 bases and J gave up 3 bases, with 7 bases separating them. Sequencing input: T cells isolated from PBMCs. The chain joins TRBV19 to TRBJ1-2; possibly TRBD1 for D (5 bases). This TCR derives from a human donor in good health. This CDR3 is CASGDYGYTF. The CDR3 DNA follows: TGTGCCTCGGGGGACTATGGCTACACCTTC.